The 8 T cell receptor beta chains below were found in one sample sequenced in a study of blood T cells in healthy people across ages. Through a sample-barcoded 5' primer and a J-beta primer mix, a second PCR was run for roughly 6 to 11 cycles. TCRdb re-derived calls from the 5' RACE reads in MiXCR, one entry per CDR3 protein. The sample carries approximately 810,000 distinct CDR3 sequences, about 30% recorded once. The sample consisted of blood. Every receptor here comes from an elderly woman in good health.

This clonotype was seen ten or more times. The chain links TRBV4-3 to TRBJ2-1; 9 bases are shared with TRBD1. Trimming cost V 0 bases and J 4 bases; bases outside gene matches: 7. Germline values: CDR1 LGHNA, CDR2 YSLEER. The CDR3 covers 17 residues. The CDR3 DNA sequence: TGCGCCAGCAGCCAAGATCATGAGACAGGGGGGTACAATGAGCAGTTCTTC. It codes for CASSQDHETGGYNEQFF.

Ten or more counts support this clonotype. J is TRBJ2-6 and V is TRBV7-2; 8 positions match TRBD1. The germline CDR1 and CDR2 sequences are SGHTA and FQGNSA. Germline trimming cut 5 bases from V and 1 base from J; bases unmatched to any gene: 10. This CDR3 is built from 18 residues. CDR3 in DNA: TGTGCCAGCAGCGGACAGGGTCGATTTTTGTCTGGGGCCAACGTCCTGACTTTC. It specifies CASSGQGRFLSGANVLTF.

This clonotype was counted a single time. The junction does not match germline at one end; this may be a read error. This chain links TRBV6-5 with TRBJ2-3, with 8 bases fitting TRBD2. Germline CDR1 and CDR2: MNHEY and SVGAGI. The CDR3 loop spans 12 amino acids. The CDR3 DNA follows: TGTGCCGGCAGTCGGGGGGGGGATACGCAGTATTTT. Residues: CAGSRGGDTQYF.

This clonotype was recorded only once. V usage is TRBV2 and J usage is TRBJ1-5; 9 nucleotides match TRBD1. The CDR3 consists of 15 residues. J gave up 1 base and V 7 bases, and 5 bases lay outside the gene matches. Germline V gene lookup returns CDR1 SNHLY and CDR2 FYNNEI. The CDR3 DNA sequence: TGTGCCAGCACCGGACAGGGGTTAAGCAATCAGCCCCAGCATTTT. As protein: CASTGQGLSNQPQHF.

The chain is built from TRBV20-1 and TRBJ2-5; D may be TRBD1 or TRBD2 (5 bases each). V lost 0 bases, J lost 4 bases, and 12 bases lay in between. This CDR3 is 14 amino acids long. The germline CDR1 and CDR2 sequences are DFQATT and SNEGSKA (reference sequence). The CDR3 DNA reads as TGCAGTGCTAGAGATGGGGACCCCACAGAGACCCAGTACTTC. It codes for CSARDGDPTETQYF.

The CDR3 region is CASSIRTSGVGWSNEQFF. CDR3 DNA: TGTGCCAGTAGTATACGGACTAGCGGGGTTGGGTGGTCCAATGAGCAGTTCTTC. The chain uses TRBV19 and TRBJ2-1, with TRBD2 identical over 12 bases. This CDR3 contains 18 residues. Germline V gives CDR1 LNHDA, CDR2 SQIVND (reference sequence). After removal of 2 bases from V and 6 bases from J, the junction contained 11 bases not matched to a gene. The entire variable domain, with the rest obtained from reference TRBV19 and TRBJ2-1, is as follows: DGGITQSPKYLFRKEGQNVTLSCEQNLNHDAMYWYRQDPGQGLRLIYYSQIVNDFQKGDIAEGYSVSREKKESFPLTVTSAQKNPTAFYLCASSIRTSGVGWSNEQFFGPGTRLTVL.

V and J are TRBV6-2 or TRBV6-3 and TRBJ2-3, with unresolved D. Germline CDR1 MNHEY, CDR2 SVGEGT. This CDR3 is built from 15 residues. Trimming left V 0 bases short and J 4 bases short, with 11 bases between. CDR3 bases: TGTGCCAGCAGTTACTCGATAGGCAGTTCAGATACGCAGTATTTT. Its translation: CASSYSIGSSDTQYF.

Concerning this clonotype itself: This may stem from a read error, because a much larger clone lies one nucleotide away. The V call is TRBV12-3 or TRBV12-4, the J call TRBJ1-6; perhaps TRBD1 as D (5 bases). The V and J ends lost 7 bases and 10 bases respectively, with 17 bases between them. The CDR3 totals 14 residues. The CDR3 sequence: CASNNRSLRSPLHF. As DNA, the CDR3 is TGTGCCAGCAACAACAGGAGTTTACGCTCACCCCTCCACTTT.